This TCR beta chain emerged from a study of blood T cell repertoires in COVID-19. Whole-study context: Acute and convalescent COVID-19 samples came from the United States, Italy and Spain. T cells, B-cell-depleted T cells, or PBMCs provided the cDNA or gDNA that served as material.

This clone was found a few times. The CDR3 has 16 amino acids. V lost 0 bases, J lost 5 bases, and 14 bases lay in between. Per the germline V gene, CDR1 is LNHNV and CDR2 is YYDKDF (reference sequence). Seattle enrolled patients during active infection and tracked them longitudinally. As handled by the study authors: Researchers report that nucleated cell counts were estimated from reference gene primer amplification. Using immunoSEQ multiplex PCR, the repertoire was profiled, and TCRdb retains in-frame clones only, with some absent. The V and J calls and clone size were taken over from that table, and D and trimming were inferred from the DNA. Of around 360,000 clones listed, approximately 89% are singletons.

Sequenced input: peripheral blood. J is TRBJ1-5 and V is TRBV15; D remains ambiguous. The source of this sequence is a woman in her twenties or thirties with COVID-19, enrolled during active disease. CDR3 DNA: TGTGCCACCAGCAGAGAGAGGGCAGGTAGTCATCAGCCCCAGCATTTT. Translated, it gives CATSRERAGSHQPQHF.